This T cell receptor (beta chain) was identified in a study of T cell responses to AZD1222 COVID-19 vaccine. The study, taken as a whole, reports: Spike was spanned by vaccine-associated CD4 TCRs, with dominance at 160-218 and 743-854.

Using immunoSEQ multiplex PCR, the repertoire was profiled, and TCRdb retains in-frame clones only, with some absent. The sample lists 75,000 to 100,000 clones; 70% to 90% were seen once. About this clone: Its cognate antigen is unknown.

CDR1 is SQVTM and CDR2 is ANQGSEA in the germline V gene. V was shortened by 3 bases and J by 5 bases, with 10 bases between the two germline ends. The CDR3 covers 12 residues. The starting material was peripheral blood, obtained on day 0 of MenACWY control vaccination. The TCR originated in an adult in good health. This chain links TRBV29-1 with TRBJ1-1; D gene unclear. DNA of the CDR3: TGCAGCGTTGATGGCGGATCAACTGAAGCTTTCTTT. Protein: CSVDGGSTEAFF.